The table lists the clone carrying this T cell receptor (beta chain) with a few counts. Its target is not known. The source of the sample is a study of blood T cells in healthy people across ages. The study, taken as a whole, reports: Per-million-T-cell TCR beta diversity fell roughly linearly with age.

The CDR3 totals 14 residues. V was pared by 1 base and J by 5 bases, with 6 bases of the junction left unmatched. Germline CDR1 DFQATT, CDR2 SNEGSKA (reference sequence). Donors ranged from about 6 to 95 years old and were healthy Caucasians in Russia. Primers used in a second PCR of roughly 7 to 12 cycles were a sample-barcoded 5' primer and a J-beta primer mix. TCRdb recomputed calls from the 5' RACE reads with MiXCR, one row per CDR3 protein. The sample has about 1.8 million distinct CDR3 sequences; 49% are singletons. This chain uses TRBV20-1 with TRBJ2-5, with TRBD2 identical over 8 bases. This TCR derives from a woman aged 40 to 49 in good health. Sequenced material: blood. The CDR3 DNA reads as TGCAGTGCTAGAGTTAGCGGGGTGGGGGAGACCCAGTACTTC. Translation gives CSARVSGVGETQYF.